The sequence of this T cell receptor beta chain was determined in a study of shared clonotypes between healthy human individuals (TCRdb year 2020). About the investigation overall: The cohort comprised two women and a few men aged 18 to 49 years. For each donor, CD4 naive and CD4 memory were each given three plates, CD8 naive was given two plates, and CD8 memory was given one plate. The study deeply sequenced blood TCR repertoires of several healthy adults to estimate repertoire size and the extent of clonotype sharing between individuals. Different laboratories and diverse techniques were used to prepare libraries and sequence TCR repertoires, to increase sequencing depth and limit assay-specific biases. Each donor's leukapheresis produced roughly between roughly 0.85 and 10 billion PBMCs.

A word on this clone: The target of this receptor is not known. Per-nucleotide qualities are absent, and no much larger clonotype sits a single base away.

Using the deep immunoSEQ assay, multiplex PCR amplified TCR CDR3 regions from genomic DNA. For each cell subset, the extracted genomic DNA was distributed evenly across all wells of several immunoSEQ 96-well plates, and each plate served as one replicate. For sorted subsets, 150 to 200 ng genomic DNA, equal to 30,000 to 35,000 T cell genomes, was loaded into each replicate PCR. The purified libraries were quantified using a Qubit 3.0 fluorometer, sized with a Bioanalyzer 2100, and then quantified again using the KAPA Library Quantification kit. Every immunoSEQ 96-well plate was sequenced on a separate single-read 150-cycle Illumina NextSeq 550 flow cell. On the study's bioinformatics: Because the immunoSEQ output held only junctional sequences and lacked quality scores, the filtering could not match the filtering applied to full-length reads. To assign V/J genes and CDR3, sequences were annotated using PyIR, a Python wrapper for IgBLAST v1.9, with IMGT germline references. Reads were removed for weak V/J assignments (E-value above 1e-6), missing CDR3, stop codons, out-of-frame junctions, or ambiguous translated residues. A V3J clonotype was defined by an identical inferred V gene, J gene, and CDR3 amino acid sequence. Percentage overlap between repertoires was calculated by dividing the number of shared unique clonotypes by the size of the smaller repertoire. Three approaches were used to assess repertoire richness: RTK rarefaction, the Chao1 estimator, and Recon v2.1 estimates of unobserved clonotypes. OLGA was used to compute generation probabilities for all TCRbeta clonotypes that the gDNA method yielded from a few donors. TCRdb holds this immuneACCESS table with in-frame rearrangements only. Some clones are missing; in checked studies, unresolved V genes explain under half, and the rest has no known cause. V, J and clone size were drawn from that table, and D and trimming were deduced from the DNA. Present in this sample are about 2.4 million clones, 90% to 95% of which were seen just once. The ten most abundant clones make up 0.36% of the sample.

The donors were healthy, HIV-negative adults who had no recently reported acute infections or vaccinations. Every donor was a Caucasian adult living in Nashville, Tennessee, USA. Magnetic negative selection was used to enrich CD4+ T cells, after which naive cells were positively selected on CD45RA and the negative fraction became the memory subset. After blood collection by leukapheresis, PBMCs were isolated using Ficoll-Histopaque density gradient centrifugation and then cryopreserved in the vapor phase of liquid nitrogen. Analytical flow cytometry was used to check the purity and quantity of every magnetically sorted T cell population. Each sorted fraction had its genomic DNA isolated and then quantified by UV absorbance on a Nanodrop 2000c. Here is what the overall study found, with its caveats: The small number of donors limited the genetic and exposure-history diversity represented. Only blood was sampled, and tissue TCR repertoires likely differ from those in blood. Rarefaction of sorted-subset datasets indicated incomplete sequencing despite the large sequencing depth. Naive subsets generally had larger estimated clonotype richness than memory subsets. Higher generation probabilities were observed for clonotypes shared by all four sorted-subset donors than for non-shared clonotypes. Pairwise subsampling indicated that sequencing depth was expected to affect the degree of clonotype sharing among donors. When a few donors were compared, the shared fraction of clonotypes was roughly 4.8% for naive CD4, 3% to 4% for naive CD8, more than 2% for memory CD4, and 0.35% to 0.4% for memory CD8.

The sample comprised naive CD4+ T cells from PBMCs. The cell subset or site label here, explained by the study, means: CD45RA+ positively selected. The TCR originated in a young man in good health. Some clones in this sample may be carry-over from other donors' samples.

The CDR3 in this case is CASTPAGQQYEKLFF. The DNA sequence is as follows: TGTGCCAGCACCCCTGCGGGGCAACAGTATGAAAAACTGTTTTTT. The sequence links TRBV2 to TRBJ1-4; a weak D assignment points to TRBD1 (5 bases agree). CDR1 is given as SNHLY and CDR2 as FYNNEI, both from the germline V gene. The CDR3 spans 15 residues, from the cysteine through the phenylalanine. This entry keeps only the CDR3 DNA: 45 bases, framed from base 1. A distance of 18 bases separates the germline ends of V and J, which lose 7 bases and 6 bases respectively.